This T cell receptor (beta chain) was retrieved from a study of blood T cell repertoires in COVID-19. Across the study: Some COVID-19 samples were acute and others convalescent; all came from the United States, Italy and Spain.

In the source study's methods: Quantification of nucleated cells was approximated via reference gene primer amplification. The protocol was immunoSEQ multiplex PCR, while the TCRdb copy is restricted to in-frame clones and leaves out a portion. V, J and clone size reflect that table, while D and trimming were determined from the DNA. The sample consists of fewer than 65,000 clones, 65% to 85% of them appearing once. The sample holds one count of this clone. This sequence originates from a human donor in a cohort sampled during active COVID-19. Sequencing was carried out using peripheral blood.

The CDR3 DNA sequence: TGTGCCAGCGGGATCGGGGGAACAAAGACCCAGTACTTC. It yields the protein CASGIGGTKTQYF. The chain carries TRBV6-5 and TRBJ2-5; TRBD2 is a possible D gene (6 bases). The germline V gene has CDR1 MNHEY and CDR2 SVGAGI. The CDR3 extends over 13 amino acids. V dropped 8 bases and J dropped 6 bases, with 16 bases sitting between them.